The rows below give T cell receptor beta chains drawn from one sample of a study of T cell changes during pregnancy in multiple sclerosis. The data were produced by immunoSEQ multiplex PCR, yet TCRdb's version contains in-frame clones alone and is incomplete. The table lists approximately 79,000 clones, 85% to 95% of them singletons, with around 0.21% in the top ten. The sequencing used CD4+ T cells from peripheral blood mononuclear cells, collected before pregnancy. The source of these receptors is a female donor with multiple sclerosis, enrolled in a pregnancy study. CDR3s include the opening cysteine and the closing phenylalanine or tryptophan. A D gene is named only where the DNA matches it firmly. Clone size is not always given. Where it is, it says once, few, many or a class for expanded clones.

V: TRBV29-1
size: .
J: TRBJ2-1
D: .
CDR3: CSTGEGGGYNEQFF
DNA: TGCAGCACCGGTGAGGGGGGGGGCTACAATGAGCAGTTCTTC

V: TRBV30
size: .
J: TRBJ1-2
D: TRBD1
CDR3: CAWRSWGTGPFYGYTF
DNA: TGTGCCTGGAGGTCATGGGGGACAGGGCCATTCTATGGCTACACCTTC

V: TRBV6-1
size: once
J: TRBJ1-5
D: .
CDR3: CASSEWKAVPGNQPQHF
DNA: TGTGCCAGCAGTGAATGGAAAGCCGTCCCAGGGAATCAGCCCCAGCATTTT

V: TRBV9
size: .
J: TRBJ2-2
D: TRBD1
CDR3: CASSVAQGVPSTGELFF
DNA: TGTGCCAGCAGCGTAGCACAGGGGGTGCCGAGCACCGGGGAGCTGTTTTTT

V: TRBV5-1
size: .
J: TRBJ2-1
D: TRBD2
CDR3: CASRGGGAVYNEQFF
DNA: TGCGCCAGCAGAGGCGGGGGGGCGGTCTACAATGAGCAGTTCTTC

V: TRBV5-8
size: .
J: TRBJ2-1
D: TRBD1
CDR3: CASSSDRVIHNEQFF
DNA: TGTGCCAGCAGCTCGGACAGGGTAATCCACAATGAGCAGTTCTTC

V: TRBV5-1
size: .
J: TRBJ2-5
D: .
CDR3: CASSLFLAAGETQYF
DNA: TGCGCCAGCAGCTTGTTTTTAGCAGCGGGCGAGACCCAGTACTTC

V: TRBV5-1
size: .
J: TRBJ2-2
D: TRBD1
CDR3: CASSLGTGGTGELFF
DNA: TGCGCCAGCAGCTTGGGGACAGGGGGAACCGGGGAGCTGTTTTTT

V: TRBV7-3
size: .
J: TRBJ2-1
D: TRBD2
CDR3: CASSASGTSGRGRQFF
DNA: TGTGCCAGCAGCGCCTCTGGGACTAGCGGGAGGGGAAGGCAGTTCTTC

V: TRBV9
size: .
J: TRBJ1-1
D: TRBD1
CDR3: CASSVGTGGEAFF
DNA: TGTGCCAGCAGCGTAGGGACAGGGGGAGAAGCTTTCTTT

V: TRBV29-1
size: once
J: TRBJ2-1
D: .
CDR3: CSAYRTRANEQFF
DNA: TGCAGCGCCTATCGGACTCGGGCCAATGAGCAGTTCTTC

V: TRBV5-4
size: .
J: TRBJ1-4
D: .
CDR3: CASSLAGTNEKLFF
DNA: TGTGCCAGCAGCTTAGCAGGGACAAATGAAAAACTGTTTTTT

V: TRBV9
size: .
J: TRBJ2-5
D: TRBD2
CDR3: CASSVGSSGSGGYQETQYF
DNA: TGTGCCAGCAGCGTAGGATCTAGCGGGAGTGGGGGGTACCAAGAGACCCAGTACTTC

V: TRBV5-1
size: once
J: TRBJ2-7
D: TRBD2
CDR3: CASSSPGTSGGLSYEQYF
DNA: TGCGCCAGCAGTTCGCCCGGGACTAGCGGGGGGCTGTCCTACGAGCAGTACTTC

V: TRBV30
size: .
J: TRBJ1-1
D: .
CDR3: CAWSNKGVTEAFF
DNA: TGTGCCTGGAGTAACAAAGGGGTCACTGAAGCTTTCTTT

V: TRBV9
size: .
J: TRBJ2-5
D: .
CDR3: CASSVAPTGVSETQYF
DNA: TGTGCCAGCAGCGTAGCACCTACGGGAGTATCAGAGACCCAGTACTTC

V: TRBV6-5
size: .
J: TRBJ1-1
D: .
CDR3: CASSFTGRSEAFF
DNA: TGTGCCAGCAGCTTTACAGGGCGCAGTGAAGCTTTCTTT

V: TRBV6-1
size: .
J: TRBJ2-7
D: .
CDR3: CASSEIGSDLQYF
DNA: TGTGCCAGCAGTGAAATCGGGTCCGACTTGCAGTACTTC

V: TRBV2
size: .
J: TRBJ2-7
D: .
CDR3: CASSEDRSYEQYF
DNA: TGTGCCAGCAGTGAAGACCGGAGCTACGAGCAGTACTTC

V: TRBV5-4
size: once
J: TRBJ1-1
D: .
CDR3: CASSLPTGSNTEAFF
DNA: TGTGCCAGCAGCCTCCCGACAGGATCGAACACTGAAGCTTTCTTT

V: TRBV7-6
size: .
J: TRBJ2-2
D: TRBD1
CDR3: CASSQWTGGTTGELFF
DNA: TGTGCCAGCAGCCAGTGGACAGGGGGGACGACCGGGGAGCTGTTTTTT

V: TRBV5-4
size: .
J: TRBJ2-5
D: TRBD2
CDR3: CASSEPGTSQETQYF
DNA: TGTGCCAGCAGCGAGCCCGGGACTAGCCAAGAGACCCAGTACTTC

V: TRBV5-4
size: .
J: TRBJ2-1
D: .
CDR3: CASSRSAGQSYNEQFF
DNA: TGTGCCAGCAGCAGGTCAGCGGGACAATCCTACAATGAGCAGTTCTTC

V: TRBV10-1
size: .
J: TRBJ1-2
D: TRBD1
CDR3: CASSGRTGPFPEGYTF
DNA: TGCGCCAGCAGTGGGAGGACAGGGCCCTTTCCGGAGGGCTACACCTTC

V: TRBV6-5
size: .
J: TRBJ1-1
D: .
CDR3: CASSSEVAEAFF
DNA: TGTGCCAGCAGCTCGGAGGTCGCTGAAGCTTTCTTT

V: TRBV7-8
size: .
J: TRBJ1-6
D: .
CDR3: CASSLVPGDRYNSPLHF
DNA: TGTGCCAGCAGCTTAGTACCGGGGGATAGGTATAATTCACCCCTCCACTTT

V: TRBV7-7
size: .
J: TRBJ2-1
D: .
CDR3: CASSLAPFGYNEQFF
DNA: TGTGCCAGCAGCTTAGCCCCCTTCGGCTACAATGAGCAGTTCTTC

V: TRBV15
size: once
J: TRBJ2-1
D: .
CDR3: CATSRDYEQFF
DNA: TGTGCCACCAGCAGAGACTATGAGCAGTTCTTC

V: TRBV27
size: .
J: TRBJ2-5
D: TRBD2
CDR3: CASSSQRGETQYF
DNA: TGTGCCAGCAGTTCTCAGCGGGGGGAGACCCAGTACTTC

V: TRBV2
size: .
J: TRBJ1-2
D: .
CDR3: CAGSLVQAFYGYTF
DNA: TGTGCCGGTAGCCTAGTACAGGCGTTCTATGGCTACACCTTC

V: TRBV10-3
size: .
J: TRBJ1-1
D: .
CDR3: CAISGGGGVEAFF
DNA: TGTGCCATCAGTGGGGGAGGGGGGGTTGAAGCTTTCTTT

V: TRBV5-1
size: .
J: TRBJ1-1
D: .
CDR3: CASSREDLNTEAFF
DNA: TGCGCCAGCAGCCGGGAAGACCTGAACACTGAAGCTTTCTTT

V: TRBV2
size: .
J: TRBJ2-3
D: .
CDR3: CASRFGLASTDTQYF
DNA: TGTGCCAGCAGATTTGGACTTGCCAGCACAGATACGCAGTATTTT

V: TRBV5-4
size: .
J: TRBJ2-1
D: .
CDR3: CASSKDRGTSSYNEQFF
DNA: TGTGCCAGCAGCAAAGACCGGGGTACGAGCTCCTACAATGAGCAGTTCTTC

V: TRBV6-1
size: .
J: TRBJ1-4
D: .
CDR3: CASTTGRESEKLFF
DNA: TGTGCCAGCACAACGGGACGGGAGTCCGAAAAACTGTTTTTT

V: TRBV5-1
size: .
J: TRBJ2-7
D: TRBD2
CDR3: CASSDGTSGGIRSYEQYF
DNA: TGCGCCAGCAGCGACGGGACTAGCGGGGGGATCCGCTCCTACGAGCAGTACTTC

V: TRBV10-2
size: .
J: TRBJ2-7
D: TRBD2
CDR3: CASSESGLGIVQYF
DNA: TGCGCCAGCAGTGAGTCCGGACTAGGGATCGTCCAGTACTTC

V: TRBV6-6
size: .
J: TRBJ1-2
D: .
CDR3: CASSSYLNHYGYTF
DNA: TGTGCCAGCAGTTCCTACTTAAACCACTATGGCTACACCTTC

V: TRBV6-5
size: few
J: TRBJ1-4
D: .
CDR3: CASSSSQTPTNEKLFF
DNA: TGTGCCAGCAGTTCCTCCCAAACTCCAACTAATGAAAAACTGTTTTTT

V: TRBV7-8
size: .
J: TRBJ1-5
D: .
CDR3: CASSLDAGVGNQPQHF
DNA: TGTGCCAGCAGCTTAGATGCCGGGGTGGGCAATCAGCCCCAGCATTTT

V: TRBV2
size: .
J: TRBJ2-3
D: .
CDR3: CATTVGGGGQDTQYF
DNA: TGTGCCACCACAGTTGGAGGGGGGGGACAAGATACGCAGTATTTT

V: TRBV2
size: .
J: TRBJ2-2
D: .
CDR3: CASREVLDGGRLFF
DNA: TGTGCCAGCAGAGAGGTCTTGGACGGGGGGCGGTTGTTTTTT

V: TRBV29-1
size: .
J: TRBJ1-1
D: TRBD1
CDR3: CSVRGQSNTEAFF
DNA: TGCAGCGTTCGGGGACAGTCGAACACTGAAGCTTTCTTT

V: TRBV5-4
size: .
J: TRBJ2-1
D: TRBD2
CDR3: CASSISGLDFEQFF
DNA: TGTGCCAGCAGCATTTCGGGACTAGATTTTGAGCAGTTCTTC

V: TRBV29-1
size: .
J: TRBJ2-5
D: TRBD1
CDR3: CSVDKGQGAGTQYF
DNA: TGCAGCGTTGACAAGGGACAGGGGGCCGGGACCCAGTACTTC

V: TRBV6-6
size: .
J: TRBJ1-5
D: TRBD1
CDR3: CASSSRQGANNQPQHF
DNA: TGTGCCAGCAGTTCGCGACAGGGGGCCAACAATCAGCCCCAGCATTTT

V: TRBV28
size: .
J: TRBJ1-1
D: TRBD1
CDR3: CASKVRGRTEAFF
DNA: TGTGCCAGCAAGGTTAGGGGGCGTACTGAAGCTTTCTTT

V: TRBV29-1
size: .
J: TRBJ1-2
D: .
CDR3: CGTLGEEGYTF
DNA: TGCGGCACCTTGGGAGAGGAGGGCTACACCTTC